Each of the 23 T cell receptor beta chains below was sequenced from the same sample in a study of T cells after yellow fever vaccination (dated by TCRdb to between 2017 and 2020). Reading the label with the study, this specimen's treatment or condition is: live attenuated yellow fever vaccine strain. Library preparation used 5' RACE. The instrument was an Illumina HiSeq 2500. TCRdb trimmed the raw reads at Q25, called clones with MiXCR and kept productive beta chains. Merged by CDR3 protein, the rows form single entries marked with the most common genes and DNA. The sample table records roughly 300,000 distinct CDR3 sequences; roughly 8% of these occur just once. The biggest ten clones account for 15% to 20% of the sample. Sequences were derived from PBMCs, sampled approximately 47 days after the first yellow fever vaccination. All receptors come from a man younger than 30 who received the YFV17D yellow fever vaccine.

Only a few counts were recorded for this clonotype. The CDR3 is CASRSIQTDTQYF. CDR3 DNA sequence: TGTGCCAGTAGATCGATTCAGACAGATACGCAGTATTTT. The chain combines TRBV19 with TRBJ2-3; D remains ambiguous. The CDR3 totals 13 residues. With 6 bases removed from V and 3 bases from J, the gap between germline ends came to 10 bases. Germline CDR1 and CDR2: LNHDA and SQIVND (reference sequence).

This clonotype was found a few times. The chain employs TRBV5-1 and TRBJ2-5; D assignment may be TRBD1 or TRBD2 (5 bases each). Germline assignment: CDR1 SGHRS and CDR2 YFSETQ. V gave up 2 bases and J gave up 5 bases, with 19 bases separating them. CDR3 length: 16 residues. The CDR3 loop is CASSLEGRPGRETQYF. DNA for the CDR3: TGCGCCAGCAGCTTAGAGGGACGGCCAGGACGGGAGACCCAGTACTTC.

There are a few counts of this clonotype. V is TRBV6-1 and J is TRBJ2-6; D gene uncertain. Trimming removed 4 bases from V and 5 bases from J, with 6 bases in between. In germline, CDR1 is MNHNS, CDR2 SASEGT. CDR3 length: 13 residues. For the CDR3, the DNA is TGTGCCAGCAGTGCGACCCGGGCCAACGTCCTGACTTTC. The encoded protein is CASSATRANVLTF.

CDR3 loop: CASSFNHGDTEAFF. The CDR3 bases are TGTGCCAGCAGCTTCAACCACGGAGACACTGAAGCTTTCTTT. V usage is TRBV7-3 and J usage is TRBJ1-1; D call uncertain. Trimming left V 3 bases short and J 3 bases short, with 11 bases between. Germline V gene sequence: CDR1 SGHTA, CDR2 FQGTGA. The CDR3 extends over 14 amino acids.

The chain combines TRBV5-6 with TRBJ1-2, with a tentative D call TRBD1 (6 bases). Trimming took off 0 bases at V and 2 bases at J, with 17 bases between the two ends. The CDR3 runs 17 residues. Germline V gene lookup returns CDR1 SGHDT and CDR2 YYEEEE. This CDR3 reads CASSLGGLQGRNYGYTF. The CDR3 DNA follows: TGTGCCAGCAGCTTGGGGGGCTTACAGGGAAGAAACTATGGCTACACCTTC.

The V and J genes are TRBV6-2 or TRBV6-3 and TRBJ2-7, with 9 bases identical to TRBD1. The CDR3 consists of 14 residues. Germline trimming cut 0 bases from V and 3 bases from J; bases unmatched to any gene: 0. Germline assignment: CDR1 MNHEY and CDR2 SVGEGT. CDR3 sequence reads: CASSYSGQGYEQYF. CDR3 nucleotide sequence: TGTGCCAGCAGTTACTCGGGACAGGGCTACGAGCAGTACTTC.

This clonotype was counted between two and nine times. The chain links TRBV5-8 to TRBJ2-3, with D possibly TRBD2 on 6 matching bases. Germline CDR1 and CDR2: SGHTS and YDEGEE. This CDR3 comprises 14 residues. Trimming cost V 2 bases and J 4 bases, with 11 bases left between them. The CDR3 DNA is TGTGCCAGCAGCTTCCCCCGACTAGCAGATACGCAGTATTTT. This gives the protein CASSFPRLADTQYF.

This clonotype was detected only a few times. The chain employs TRBV12-3 or TRBV12-4 and TRBJ2-1, with D tentatively TRBD1 (6 bases). CDR3 length equals 14 residues. Trimming shortened V by 1 base and J by 7 bases, and 11 bases separated the two germline ends. In nucleotides, the CDR3 is TGTGCCAGCAGTTTAGGGGCAGGGGTGAATGAGCAGTTCTTC. This encodes CASSLGAGVNEQFF.

About this clonotype: The junction departs from germline at one end; a sequencing error may be responsible. V usage is TRBV11-2 and J usage is TRBJ2-7; unclear D gene. The CDR3 is made up of 11 amino acids. In germline, CDR1 is SGHAT, CDR2 FQNNGV. The CDR3 DNA follows: TGTGCCAGCAGCACCTCCCACGAGCAGTACTTC. This translates into CASSTSHEQYF.

The chain joins TRBV4-3 to TRBJ2-4; perhaps D is TRBD1 or TRBD2 (6 bases each). CDR3 size: 15 residues. Germline V gene lookup returns CDR1 LGHNA and CDR2 YSLEER. Trimming took 0 bases from V and 5 from J, leaving 11 bases between them. This CDR3 is CASSQEPGAQNIQYF. DNA for the CDR3: TGCGCCAGCAGCCAAGAGCCGGGGGCCCAAAACATTCAGTACTTC.

The chain combines TRBV18 with TRBJ2-3; 8 bases line up with TRBD2. CDR1 is KGHSH, CDR2 LQKENI, per germline. With V trimmed by 3 bases and J by 0 bases, 2 bases remained unmatched. The CDR3 is 15 residues long. The CDR3 spells CASSPERESTDTQYF. CDR3 in DNA: TGTGCCAGCTCACCGGAGCGGGAGAGCACAGATACGCAGTATTTT.

V gene TRBV20-1 combines with J gene TRBJ2-1; D may be TRBD2 (5 bases). The V end lost 5 bases, the J end lost 6 bases, and 32 bases lay between the germline ends. The CDR3 is made up of 19 amino acids. CDR1 and CDR2 from the germline V gene are DFQATT and SNEGSKA (reference sequence). The CDR3 sequence is CSAGRTKGALLDRANEQFF. The CDR3 DNA is TGCAGTGCTGGACGTACCAAGGGAGCCTTACTCGACCGGGCCAATGAGCAGTTCTTC.

The chain combines TRBV5-1 with TRBJ2-7; no reliable D call. This CDR3 comprises 11 residues. Trimming removed 4 bases at V and 6 bases at J, with 8 bases between. Germline V CDR1 and CDR2: SGHRS, YFSETQ. Written as DNA, the CDR3 is TGCGCCAGCAGCCCCTGCCGCGAGCAGTACGTC. Its protein product is CASSPCREQYV.

In this sample, this clonotype turned up a few times. The chain employs TRBV21-1 and TRBJ2-5; TRBD1, the table's D call, lacks a check against the DNA. TRBV21-1 constitutes a pseudogene. This CDR3 is built from 15 residues. CDR3 DNA sequence: TGTGCCAGCAGCAAGAGGGTAGGGGTGCCGGAGACCCAGTACTTC. Translating it yields CASSKRVGVPETQYF.

This clonotype was detected a few times. V is TRBV5-1 and J is TRBJ1-1; 8 bases are shared with TRBD1. The J segment lost 1 base and the V segment lost 5 bases, leaving 10 bases of the junction unmatched. The CDR3 has 16 residues. The germline V gene has CDR1 SGHRS and CDR2 YFSETQ. The CDR3 is CASRAGQGLPNTEAFF. The CDR3 DNA follows: TGCGCCAGCAGGGCAGGACAGGGCCTACCGAACACTGAAGCTTTCTTT.

This clonotype was detected a few times. The chain uses TRBV6-1 and TRBJ2-3; 8 bases match TRBD1. The germline gives CDR1 MNHNS, CDR2 SASEGT. This CDR3 contains 14 residues. Trimming took 7 bases from V and 6 from J; bases not matched to a gene: 9. DNA for the CDR3: TGTGCCAGCACCTGGACAGGGAGAAAGGATACGCAGTATTTT. It translates to CASTWTGRKDTQYF.

Many counts were recorded for this clonotype. The chain links TRBV14 to TRBJ2-7; TRBD2 aligns across 10 bases. Trimming at V came to 5 bases and at J to 6 bases, leaving 10 bases not matched to a gene. The CDR3 runs to 15 residues. Germline V CDR1 and CDR2: SGHDN, FVKESK. The CDR3 is CASSGPASGGAEQYF. The CDR3 DNA sequence: TGTGCCAGCAGCGGTCCCGCAAGCGGGGGGGCCGAGCAGTACTTC.

V gene TRBV5-1 combines with J gene TRBJ2-3; a weak D match, TRBD2 (5 bases). The CDR3 is made up of 11 amino acids. The germline gives CDR1 SGHRS, CDR2 YFSETQ. V was trimmed by 8 bases and J by 6 bases, leaving 10 bases between them. CDR3 protein: CASQSGDTQYF. CDR3 in DNA: TGCGCCAGTCAATCGGGGGATACGCAGTATTTT.

This clonotype was seen only a few times. The V call is TRBV29-1, the J call TRBJ2-1, with TRBD1 identical over 10 bases. Trimming at V came to 1 base and at J to 3 bases, leaving 6 bases not matched to a gene. The CDR3 is made up of 16 amino acids. The V gene's germline CDR1 is SQVTM and CDR2 ANQGSEA. The CDR3, as DNA: TGCAGCGTTGAAGGCCTCGACAGGGGGCACTACAATGAGCAGTTCTTC. Protein: CSVEGLDRGHYNEQFF.

The table lists this clonotype with a few counts. V is TRBV6-4 and J is TRBJ2-1; the D call may be TRBD1 or TRBD2 (5 bases each). Trimming stripped 0 bases from V and 8 bases from J, with 17 bases between. The germline V gene has CDR1 MRHNA and CDR2 SNTAGT. This CDR3 spans 16 amino acids. The CDR3 bases are TGTGCCAGCAGTGACTCAGGACTCCCAGGGTTCGATGAGCAGTTCTTC. It translates to CASSDSGLPGFDEQFF.

Notes on this clonotype: The junction and the germline gene differ at one end; a read error may be behind it. The chain is built from TRBV7-2 and TRBJ2-3; D is unclear. Germline V CDR1 and CDR2: SGHTA, FQGNSA. This CDR3 is built from 12 residues. The CDR3 DNA sequence: TGTGCCAGCAGCTTTTATGCAGATACCCAGTATTTT. Protein sequence: CASSFYADTQYF.

The V gene is TRBV6-2 or TRBV6-3, the J gene TRBJ1-6; D remains ambiguous. The CDR3 has 14 amino acids. Germline assignment: CDR1 MNHEY and CDR2 SVGEGT. The V end was cut by 5 bases, the J end by 6 bases, with 11 bases between. In nucleotides, the CDR3 is TGTGCCAGCAGTGTTGACATCTTTAATTCACCCCTCCACTTT. This codes for CASSVDIFNSPLHF.

The V gene is TRBV19, the J gene TRBJ1-2, with TRBD1 matching over 7 bases. The CDR3 consists of 18 residues. Germline CDR1 and CDR2: LNHDA and SQIVND (reference sequence). The junction had 13 bases not matched to a gene; V was cut back by 2 bases and J by 1 base. The CDR3 bases are TGTGCCAGTAGTATATCCCCCGCCGGGACAGATGTTAACTATGGCTACACCTTC. Translation: CASSISPAGTDVNYGYTF.